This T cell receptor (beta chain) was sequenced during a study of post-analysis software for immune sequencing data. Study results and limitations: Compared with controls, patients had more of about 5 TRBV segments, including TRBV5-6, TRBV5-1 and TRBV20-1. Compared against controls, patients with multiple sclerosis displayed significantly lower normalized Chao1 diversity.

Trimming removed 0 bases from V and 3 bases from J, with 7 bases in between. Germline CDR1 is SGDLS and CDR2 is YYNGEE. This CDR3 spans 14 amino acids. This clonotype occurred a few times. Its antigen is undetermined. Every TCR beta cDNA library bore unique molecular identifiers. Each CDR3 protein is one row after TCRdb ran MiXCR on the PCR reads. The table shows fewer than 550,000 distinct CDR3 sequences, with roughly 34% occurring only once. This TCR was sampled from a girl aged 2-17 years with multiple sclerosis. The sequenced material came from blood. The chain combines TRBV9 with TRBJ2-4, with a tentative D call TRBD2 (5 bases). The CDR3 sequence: CASSVAGNKNIQYF. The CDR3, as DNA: TGTGCCAGCAGCGTAGCGGGGAACAAAAACATTCAGTACTTC.